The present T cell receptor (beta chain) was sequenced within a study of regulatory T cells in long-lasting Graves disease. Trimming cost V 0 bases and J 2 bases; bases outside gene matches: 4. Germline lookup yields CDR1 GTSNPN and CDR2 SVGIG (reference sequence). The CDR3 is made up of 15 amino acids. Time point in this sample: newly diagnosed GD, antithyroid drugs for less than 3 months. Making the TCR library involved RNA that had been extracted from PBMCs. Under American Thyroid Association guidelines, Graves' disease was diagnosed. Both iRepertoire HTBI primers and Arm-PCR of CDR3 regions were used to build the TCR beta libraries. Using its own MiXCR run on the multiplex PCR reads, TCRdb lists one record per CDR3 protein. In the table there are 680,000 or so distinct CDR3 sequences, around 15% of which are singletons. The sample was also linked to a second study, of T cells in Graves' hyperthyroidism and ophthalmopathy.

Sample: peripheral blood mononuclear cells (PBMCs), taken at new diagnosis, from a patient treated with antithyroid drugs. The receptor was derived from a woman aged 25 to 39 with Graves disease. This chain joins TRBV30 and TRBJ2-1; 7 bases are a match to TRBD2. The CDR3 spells CAWSVQSGAYNEQFF. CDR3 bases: TGTGCCTGGAGTGTACAAAGCGGGGCCTACAATGAGCAGTTCTTC.